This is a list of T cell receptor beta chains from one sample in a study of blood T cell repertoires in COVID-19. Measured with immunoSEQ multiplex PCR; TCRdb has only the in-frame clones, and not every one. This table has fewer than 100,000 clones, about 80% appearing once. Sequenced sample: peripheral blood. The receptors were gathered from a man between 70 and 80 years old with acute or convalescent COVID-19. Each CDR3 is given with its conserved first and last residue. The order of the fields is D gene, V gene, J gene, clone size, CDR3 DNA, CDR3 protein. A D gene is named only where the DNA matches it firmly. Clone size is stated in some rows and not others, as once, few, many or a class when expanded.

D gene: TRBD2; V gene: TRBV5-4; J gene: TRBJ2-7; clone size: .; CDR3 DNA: TGTGCCAGCAGCTTGAGCGGGAGGGTCTACGAGCAGTACTTC; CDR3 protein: CASSLSGRVYEQYF
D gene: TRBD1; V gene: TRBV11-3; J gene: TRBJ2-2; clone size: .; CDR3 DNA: TGTGCCAGCAGCTTCGGACAGGGAACGAACACCGGGGAGCTGTTTTTT; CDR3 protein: CASSFGQGTNTGELFF
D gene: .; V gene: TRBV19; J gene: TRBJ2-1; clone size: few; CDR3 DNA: TGTGCCAGTTCAGACAGGCCGCTCTCCTACAATGAGCAGTTCTTC; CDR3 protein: CASSDRPLSYNEQFF
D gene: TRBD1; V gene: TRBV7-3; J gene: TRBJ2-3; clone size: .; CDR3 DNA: TGTGCCAGCAGCCCACAGGGGAATCGTCTTACGCAGTATTTT; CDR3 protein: CASSPQGNRLTQYF
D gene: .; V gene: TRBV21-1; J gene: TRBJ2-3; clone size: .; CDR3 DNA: TGTGCCAGCAGCAAAGCATCCTTACTAGCTGATACGCAGTATTTT; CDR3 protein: CASSKASLLADTQYF
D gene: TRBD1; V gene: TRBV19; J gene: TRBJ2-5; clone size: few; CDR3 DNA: TGTGCCAGTAGCCCCGACAGGGGTGTCGAGGAGACCCAGTACTTC; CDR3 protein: CASSPDRGVEETQYF
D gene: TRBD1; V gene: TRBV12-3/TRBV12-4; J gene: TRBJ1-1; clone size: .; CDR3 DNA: TGTGCCAGCTGGGGACAGGGGCGCACTGAAGCTTTCTTT; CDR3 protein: CASWGQGRTEAFF
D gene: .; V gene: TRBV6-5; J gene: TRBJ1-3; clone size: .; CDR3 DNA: TGTGCCAGCACAATGAACAGCGGCTCTGGAAACACCATATATTTT; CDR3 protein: CASTMNSGSGNTIYF
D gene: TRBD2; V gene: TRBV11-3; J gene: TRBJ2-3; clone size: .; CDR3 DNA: TGTGCCAGCAGCTCTGGACTAGCGGGAAGGCAGTATTTT; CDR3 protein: CASSSGLAGRQYF
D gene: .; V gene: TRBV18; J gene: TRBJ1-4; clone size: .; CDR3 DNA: TGTGCCAGCTCACCCGAGAGATCGAGAGGCGAAAAACTGTTTTTT; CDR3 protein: CASSPERSRGEKLFF
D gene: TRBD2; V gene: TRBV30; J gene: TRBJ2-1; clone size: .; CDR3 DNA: TGTGCCTGGAGGCTAGCGGTATCCTACAATGAGCAGTTCTTC; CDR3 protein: CAWRLAVSYNEQFF
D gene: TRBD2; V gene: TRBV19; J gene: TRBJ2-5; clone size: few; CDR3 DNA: TGTGCCAGTAGTGTTCTAGCGGGAGTGGGGCAAGAGACCCAGTACTTC; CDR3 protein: CASSVLAGVGQETQYF
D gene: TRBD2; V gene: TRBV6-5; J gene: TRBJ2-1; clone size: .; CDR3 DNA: TGTGCCAGCAGGGTACTAGCGGGCCGATACAATGAGCAGTTCTTC; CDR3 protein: CASRVLAGRYNEQFF
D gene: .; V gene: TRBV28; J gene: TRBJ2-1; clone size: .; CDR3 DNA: TGTACCGACCCCACAACTAGCCTATCCTCCTACAATGAGCAGTTCTTC; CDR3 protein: CTDPTTSLSSYNEQFF
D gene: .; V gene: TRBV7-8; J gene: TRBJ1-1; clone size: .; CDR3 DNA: TGTGCCAGCAGCTGGGCTTCGAACACTGAAGCTTTCTTT; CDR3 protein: CASSWASNTEAFF
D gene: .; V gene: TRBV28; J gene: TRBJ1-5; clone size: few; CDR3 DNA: TGTGCCAGCAGTTTTGGAGAGCGGGTCAATCAGCCCCAGCATTTT; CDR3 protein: CASSFGERVNQPQHF
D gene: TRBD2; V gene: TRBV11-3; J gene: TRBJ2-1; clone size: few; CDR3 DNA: TGTGCCAGCAGCCCAGCGGGAGCGTATGAGCAGTTCTTC; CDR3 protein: CASSPAGAYEQFF
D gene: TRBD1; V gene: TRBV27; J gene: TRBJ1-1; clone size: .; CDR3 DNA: TGTGCCAGCAGTTTTACAGGGGCTGAAGCTTTCTTT; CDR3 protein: CASSFTGAEAFF
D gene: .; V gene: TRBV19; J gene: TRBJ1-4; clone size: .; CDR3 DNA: TGTGCCAGTAGTGATGCAGGCCGACATGAAAAACTGTTTTTT; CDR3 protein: CASSDAGRHEKLFF
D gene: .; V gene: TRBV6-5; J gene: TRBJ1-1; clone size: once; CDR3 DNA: TGTGCCAGCAGCTTCCGAATAGAACTCACTGAAGCTTTCTTT; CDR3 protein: CASSFRIELTEAFF
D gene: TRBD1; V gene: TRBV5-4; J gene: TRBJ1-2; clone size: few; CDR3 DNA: TGTGCCAGCAGCTTGGACAGGGGGGATGCCGGTGGCTACACCTTC; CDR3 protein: CASSLDRGDAGGYTF
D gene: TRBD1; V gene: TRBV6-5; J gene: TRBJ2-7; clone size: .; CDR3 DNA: TGTGCCAGCAGTTACTCCGGCGGCAGGGGGCGCGACGAGCAGTACTTC; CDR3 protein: CASSYSGGRGRDEQYF
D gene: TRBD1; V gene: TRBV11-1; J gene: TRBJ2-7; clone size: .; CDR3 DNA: TGTGCCAGCAGCTTAGCAGGGGACAGGTCTTGGGAGCAGTACTTC; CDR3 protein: CASSLAGDRSWEQYF
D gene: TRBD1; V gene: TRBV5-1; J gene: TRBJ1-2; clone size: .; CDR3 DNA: TGCGCCAGCAGCTCGGGACAGCCTAACTATGGCTACACCTTC; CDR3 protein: CASSSGQPNYGYTF
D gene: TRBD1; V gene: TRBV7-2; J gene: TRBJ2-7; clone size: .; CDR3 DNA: TGTGCCAGCAGCTTTGACAGGGGGAGGAACGAGCAGTACTTC; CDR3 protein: CASSFDRGRNEQYF
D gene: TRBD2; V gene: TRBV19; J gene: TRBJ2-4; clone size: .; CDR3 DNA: TGTGCCACCGTAGCGGGAGGGTCGGCCAAAAACATTCAGTACTTC; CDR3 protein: CATVAGGSAKNIQYF
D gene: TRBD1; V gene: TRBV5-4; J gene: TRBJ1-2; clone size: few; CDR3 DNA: TGTGCCAGCAGTGGGGACAGGGTAGTAGTCGGCTACACCTTC; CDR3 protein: CASSGDRVVVGYTF
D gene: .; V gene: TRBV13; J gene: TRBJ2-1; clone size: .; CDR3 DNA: TGTGCCAGCAGCATACGCCCAGGACAGCACAATGAGCAGTTCTTC; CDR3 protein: CASSIRPGQHNEQFF
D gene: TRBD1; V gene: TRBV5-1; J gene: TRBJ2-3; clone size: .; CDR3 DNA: TGCGCCAGCGGAGGACAGGGCCACACAGATACGCAGTATTTT; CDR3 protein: CASGGQGHTDTQYF
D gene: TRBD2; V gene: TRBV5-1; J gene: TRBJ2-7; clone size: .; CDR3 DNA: TGCGCCAGCAGCCTTGACAGGCTGGGTAGCGGGAGAAGCTACGAGCAGTACTTC; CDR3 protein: CASSLDRLGSGRSYEQYF
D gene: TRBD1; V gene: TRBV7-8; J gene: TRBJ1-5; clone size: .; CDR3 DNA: TGTGCCAGCAGCTTAGTAGCACAGGGGGGACAGCCCCAGCATTTT; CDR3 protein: CASSLVAQGGQPQHF
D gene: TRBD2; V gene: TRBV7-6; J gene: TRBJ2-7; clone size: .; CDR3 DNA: TGTGCCAGCAGCTTAGTAGGGGGGGGACTAGCGGGAAATGAGCAGTACTTC; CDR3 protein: CASSLVGGGLAGNEQYF
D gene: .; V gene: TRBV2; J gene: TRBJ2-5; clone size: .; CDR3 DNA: TGTGCCAGCAGTGGAGGACAGCAAGAGACCCAGTACTTC; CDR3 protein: CASSGGQQETQYF
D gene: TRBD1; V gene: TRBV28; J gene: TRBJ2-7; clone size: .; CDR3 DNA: TGTGCCAGCAGCGGGGACAGCAACTACGAGCAGTACTTC; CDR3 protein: CASSGDSNYEQYF
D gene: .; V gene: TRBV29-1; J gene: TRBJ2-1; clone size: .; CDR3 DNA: TGCAGCGTTGCGGGAAGCTCCTACAATGAGCAGTTCTTC; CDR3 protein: CSVAGSSYNEQFF
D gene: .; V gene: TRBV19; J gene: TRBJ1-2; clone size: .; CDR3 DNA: TGTGCCAGCTCTCCCCGAGACTCTAACTATGGCTACACCTTC; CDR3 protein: CASSPRDSNYGYTF
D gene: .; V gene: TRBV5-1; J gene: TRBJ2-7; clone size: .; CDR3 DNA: TGCGCCAGCAGCCCTACCTGGGAGGTAGGGTACGAGCAGTACTTC; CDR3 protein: CASSPTWEVGYEQYF
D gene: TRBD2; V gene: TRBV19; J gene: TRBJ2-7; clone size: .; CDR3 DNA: TGTGCCAGTAGACCGGGGGGTTTTTCTCCGGAGTCCTACGAGCAGTACTTC; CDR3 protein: CASRPGGFSPESYEQYF
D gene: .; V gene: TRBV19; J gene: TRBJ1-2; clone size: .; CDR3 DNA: TGTGCCAGTAGCCCTATTGGACAGAATGGCTACACCTTC; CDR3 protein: CASSPIGQNGYTF
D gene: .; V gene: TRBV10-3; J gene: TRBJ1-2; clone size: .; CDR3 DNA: TGTGCCATCAGTGACAACAGGATTTTCTATGGCTACACCTTC; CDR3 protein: CAISDNRIFYGYTF